What follows is one TCR beta chain and its context. Its specificity is unknown. This record belongs to a study of shared clonotypes between healthy human individuals. Overall study results and limits: Though the depth was large, rarefaction showed that sorted-subset sequencing was incomplete.

The study drew its donors from healthy HIV-negative adults without recent acute infections or vaccinations. Deep level was the assay's run setting. Generated by immunoSEQ multiplex PCR, the TCRdb table keeps only in-frame clones and is missing some. The profile shows about 2.5 million clones, roughly 92% of them singletons. The receptor was isolated from a man younger than 35 in good health. Some clones in this sample may be carry-over from other donors' samples. The sequencing sample was made of naive CD4+ T cells from PBMCs. Subset of the sample: CD45RA+ positively selected.

CDR3 sequence: CASSPSRTGGMAKNIQYF. CDR3 DNA: TGTGCCAGTAGTCCCTCCCGCACAGGCGGAATGGCCAAAAACATTCAGTACTTC. The V gene is TRBV19, the J gene TRBJ2-4, with D possibly being TRBD1 (5 bases). The CDR3 extends over 18 amino acids. Trimming stripped 5 bases from V and 1 base from J, with 21 bases between. Per the germline V gene, CDR1 is LNHDA and CDR2 is SQIVND (reference sequence).